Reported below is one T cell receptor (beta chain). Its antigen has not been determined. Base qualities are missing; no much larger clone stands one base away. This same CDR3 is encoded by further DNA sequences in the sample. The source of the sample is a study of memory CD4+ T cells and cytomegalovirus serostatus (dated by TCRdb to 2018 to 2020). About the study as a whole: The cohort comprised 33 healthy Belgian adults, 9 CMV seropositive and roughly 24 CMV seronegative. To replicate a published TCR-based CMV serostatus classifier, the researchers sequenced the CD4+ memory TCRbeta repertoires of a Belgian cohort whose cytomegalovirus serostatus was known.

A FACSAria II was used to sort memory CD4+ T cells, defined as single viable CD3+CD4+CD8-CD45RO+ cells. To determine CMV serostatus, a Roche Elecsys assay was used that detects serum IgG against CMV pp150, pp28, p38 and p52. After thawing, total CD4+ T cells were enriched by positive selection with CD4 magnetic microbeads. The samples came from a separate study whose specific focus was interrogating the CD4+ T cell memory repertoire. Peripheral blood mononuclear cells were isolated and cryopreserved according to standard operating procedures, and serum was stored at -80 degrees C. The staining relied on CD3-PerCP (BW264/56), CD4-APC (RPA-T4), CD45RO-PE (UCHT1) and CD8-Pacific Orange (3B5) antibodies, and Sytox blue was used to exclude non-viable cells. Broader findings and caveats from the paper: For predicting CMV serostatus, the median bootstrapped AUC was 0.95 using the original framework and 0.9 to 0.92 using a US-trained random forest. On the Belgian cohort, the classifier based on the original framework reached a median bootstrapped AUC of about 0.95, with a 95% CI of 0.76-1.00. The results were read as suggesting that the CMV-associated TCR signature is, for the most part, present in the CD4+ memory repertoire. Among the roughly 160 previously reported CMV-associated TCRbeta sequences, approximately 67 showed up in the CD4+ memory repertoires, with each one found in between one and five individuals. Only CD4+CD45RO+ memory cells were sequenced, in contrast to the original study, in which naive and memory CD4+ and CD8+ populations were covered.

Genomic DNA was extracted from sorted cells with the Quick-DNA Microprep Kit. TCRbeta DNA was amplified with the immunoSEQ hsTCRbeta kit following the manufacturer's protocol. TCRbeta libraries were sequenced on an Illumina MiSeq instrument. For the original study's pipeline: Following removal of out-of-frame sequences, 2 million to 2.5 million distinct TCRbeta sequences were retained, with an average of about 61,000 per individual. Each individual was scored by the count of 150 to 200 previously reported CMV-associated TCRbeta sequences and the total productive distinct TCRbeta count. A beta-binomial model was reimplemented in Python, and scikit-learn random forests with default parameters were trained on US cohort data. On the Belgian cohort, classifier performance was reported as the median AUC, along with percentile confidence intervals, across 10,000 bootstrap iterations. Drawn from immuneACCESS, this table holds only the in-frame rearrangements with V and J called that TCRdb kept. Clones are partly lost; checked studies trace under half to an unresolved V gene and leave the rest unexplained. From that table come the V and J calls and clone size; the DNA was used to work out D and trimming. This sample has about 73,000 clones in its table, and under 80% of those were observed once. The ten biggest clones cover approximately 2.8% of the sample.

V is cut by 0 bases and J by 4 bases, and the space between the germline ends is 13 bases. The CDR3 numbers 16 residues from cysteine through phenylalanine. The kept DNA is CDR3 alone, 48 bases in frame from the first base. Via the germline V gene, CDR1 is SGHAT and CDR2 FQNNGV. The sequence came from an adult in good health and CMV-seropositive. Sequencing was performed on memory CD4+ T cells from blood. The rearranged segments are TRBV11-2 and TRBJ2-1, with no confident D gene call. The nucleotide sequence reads TGTGCCAGCAGCTTAGATCTAGGCCAGACTTACAATGAGCAGTTCTTC. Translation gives CASSLDLGQTYNEQFF.